One sample yielded the 20 T cell receptor beta chains listed below, sequenced in a study of T cell changes during pregnancy in multiple sclerosis. The assay was immunoSEQ multiplex PCR, and TCRdb's table has in-frame clones only and misses some. The table has more than 30,000 clones, roughly 86% seen once. This specimen consisted of CD8+ T cells from peripheral blood mononuclear cells, obtained in the first trimester of pregnancy. All receptors come from a female donor with multiple sclerosis, enrolled in a pregnancy study.

The rearrangement uses TRBV6-4 and TRBJ2-3, with 7 bases identical to TRBD2. This CDR3 comprises 16 residues. Germline V lookup: CDR1 MRHNA, CDR2 SNTAGT. With 2 bases clipped from V and 0 bases from J, the junction kept 5 bases outside the gene matches. CDR3 residues: CASSDSGGSSTDTQYF. In nucleotides, the CDR3 is TGTGCCAGCAGTGACAGTGGCGGGAGCAGCACAGATACGCAGTATTTT.

This clone was seen a few times. This rearrangement joins TRBV5-1 to TRBJ1-1; D is possibly TRBD1 (6 bases). V lost 0 bases and J lost 3, with 6 bases in between. CDR3 length: 13 amino acids. CDR1 is SGHRS and CDR2 is YFSETQ in the germline V gene. The CDR3 DNA follows: TGCGCCAGCAGCTTGGGACAGGACACTGAAGCTTTCTTT. It is translated as CASSLGQDTEAFF. Based on the CDR3 plus reference TRBV5-1 and TRBJ1-1, the full variable domain is KAGVTQTPRYLIKTRGQQVTLSCSPISGHRSVSWYQQTPGQGLQFLFEYFSETQRNKGNFPGRFSGRQFSNSRSEMNVSTLELGDSALYLCASSLGQDTEAFFGQGTRLTVV.

This sequence joins TRBV6-5 and TRBJ1-6; D possibly corresponds to TRBD1 (6 bases). Looked up from germline, CDR1 is MNHEY and CDR2 is SVGAGI. The ends were cut back, 6 bases at V and 9 bases at J, with 12 bases in the middle. This CDR3 comprises 13 residues. The CDR3 loop is CASRKTGTSPLHF. CDR3 in DNA: TGTGCCAGCAGAAAAACAGGGACTTCACCCCTCCACTTT.

This clone was seen only once. This chain connects TRBV12-5 to TRBJ1-4; possibly TRBD1 for D (6 bases). Deletions cut 0 bases from V and 8 bases from J, with 16 bases between. The CDR3 has 16 amino acids. CDR1 and CDR2 from the germline V gene are LGHNT and FRNRAP. This chain's CDR3 is CASGLVKGGAQEKLFF. The CDR3 DNA sequence: TGTGCTAGTGGTTTGGTAAAAGGGGGGGCTCAGGAAAAACTGTTTTTT.

The CDR3 is CASSLSWGWTYEQYF. The CDR3 DNA reads as TGCGCCAGCAGCTTGAGTTGGGGCTGGACCTACGAGCAGTACTTC. The gene calls are TRBV5-1 and TRBJ2-7, with D possibly TRBD1 on 5 matching bases. Germline V gene sequence: CDR1 SGHRS, CDR2 YFSETQ. CDR3 size: 15 residues. V gave up 1 base and J gave up 2 bases, with 13 bases separating them.

The genes are TRBV6-1 and TRBJ2-3, with TRBD2 matching 9 bases. Germline CDR1 is MNHNS and CDR2 is SASEGT. The CDR3 is 16 amino acids. Trimming removed 3 bases from V and 0 bases from J; junction bases left unmatched: 4. DNA for the CDR3: TGTGCCAGCAGTGACATAGCGGGGGTGAGCACAGATACGCAGTATTTT. The encoded protein is CASSDIAGVSTDTQYF.

The chain recombines TRBV7-3 with TRBJ2-5; D is perhaps TRBD1 (6 bases). Germline-derived CDR1 and CDR2 are SGHTA and FQGTGA. Trimming took off 5 bases at V and 3 bases at J, with 13 bases between the two ends. The CDR3 sequence is 14 residues long. CDR3 in DNA: TGTGCCAGCAGCGCACAGGGCTATGAAGAGACCCAGTACTTC. Its translation is CASSAQGYEETQYF.

The sample holds one count of this clone. V gene TRBV13 combines with J gene TRBJ2-1; TRBD1 matches 8 bases. The CDR3 has 15 amino acids. Germline V gene data show CDR1 as PRHDT and CDR2 as FYEKMQ (reference sequence). The trim removed 4 bases at V and 2 bases at J, leaving 4 bases unmatched. CDR3: CASSSTDRAYNEQFF. The CDR3 coding sequence is TGTGCCAGCAGCTCCACGGACAGGGCCTACAATGAGCAGTTCTTC.

The chain uses TRBV7-9 and TRBJ2-7; 10 nucleotides line up with TRBD2. Germline-derived CDR1 and CDR2 are SEHNR and FQNEAQ (reference sequence). With 4 bases clipped from V and 5 bases from J, the junction kept 5 bases outside the gene matches. The CDR3 loop spans 14 amino acids. CDR3 region: CASSSSGRADEQYF. Written as DNA, the CDR3 is TGTGCCAGCAGCTCAAGCGGGAGGGCCGACGAGCAGTACTTC.

This clone showed up just a few times. The gene calls are TRBV7-9 and TRBJ1-5; 8 nucleotides line up with TRBD1. Germline assignment: CDR1 SEHNR and CDR2 FQNEAQ (reference sequence). CDR3 length: 16 residues. The V and J ends lost 5 bases and 2 bases, in that order; junction bases with no gene match: 8. This chain's CDR3 is CASSISGGDGNQPQHF. CDR3 coding DNA: TGTGCCAGCAGCATATCAGGGGGCGACGGCAATCAGCCCCAGCATTTT.

The sample holds one count of this clone. V is TRBV5-1 and J is TRBJ1-5; D is possibly TRBD1 (5 bases). The germline V and J ends were trimmed by 0 bases and 6 bases, with 7 bases remaining between them. The CDR3 is made up of 13 amino acids. Germline CDR1 reads SGHRS; CDR2 reads YFSETQ. Here the CDR3 reads CASSLGQGQPQHF. CDR3 coding DNA: TGCGCCAGCAGCTTGGGTCAGGGTCAGCCCCAGCATTTT.

The chain joins TRBV7-9 to TRBJ2-2, with a weak D call TRBD1 (5 bases). Looked up from germline, CDR1 is SEHNR and CDR2 is FQNEAQ (reference sequence). Trimming shortened V by 10 bases and J by 5 bases, and 11 bases separated the two germline ends. CDR3 length: 12 amino acids. The CDR3: CAILQETGELFF. CDR3 in DNA: TGTGCCATCCTACAGGAGACCGGGGAGCTGTTTTTT.

The chain joins TRBV19 to TRBJ2-1, with 9 bases identical to TRBD1. Germline trimming cut 6 bases from V and 8 bases from J; bases unmatched to any gene: 2. This CDR3 has 12 residues. Germline CDR1 is LNHDA and CDR2 is SQIVND (reference sequence). CDR3 in DNA: TGTGCCAGTAGAGGACAGGGGTATGAGCAGTTCTTC. This sequence encodes CASRGQGYEQFF.

The rearrangement links TRBV30 to TRBJ2-1; D is possibly TRBD2 (5 bases). CDR1 and CDR2 (germline): GTSNPN, SVGIG (reference sequence). The CDR3 is 13 amino acids. The V end was cut by 0 bases, the J end by 6 bases, with 9 bases between. CDR3: CAWSVAETNEQFF. The CDR3 nucleotides are TGTGCCTGGAGTGTAGCGGAGACCAATGAGCAGTTCTTC. The entire variable domain, with the rest obtained from reference TRBV30 and TRBJ2-1, is as follows: SQTIHQWPATLVQPVGSPLSLECTVEGTSNPNLYWYRQAAGRGLQLLFYSVGIGQISSEVPQNLSASRPQDRQFILSSKKLLLSDSGFYLCAWSVAETNEQFFGPGTRLTVL.

The chain is built from TRBV5-1 and TRBJ1-1; 7 bases align to TRBD1. This CDR3 has 12 residues. V trimming: 3 bases; J trimming: 10 bases; junction bases outside the gene matches: 6. From germline, CDR1 is SGHRS and CDR2 YFSETQ. CDR3 loop: CASSWGTGVAFF. In DNA, the CDR3 is TGCGCCAGCAGCTGGGGTACAGGGGTAGCTTTCTTT.

The V and J genes are TRBV6-4 and TRBJ2-3; 9 bases fit TRBD2. Germline V gene sequence: CDR1 MRHNA, CDR2 SNTAGT. The CDR3 runs 16 residues. The V gene end was trimmed by 2 bases and the J gene end by 3 bases; junction bases not matched to a gene: 6. The CDR3: CASSDVAGEATDTQYF. DNA for the CDR3: TGTGCCAGCAGTGACGTAGCGGGGGAAGCGACAGATACGCAGTATTTT.

The rearrangement uses TRBV27 and TRBJ2-7, with D possibly being TRBD2 (5 bases). Trimming took off 5 bases at V and 12 bases at J, with 20 bases between the two ends. Germline V lookup: CDR1 MNHEY, CDR2 SMNVEV (reference sequence). The CDR3 is 13 residues long. CDR3 in DNA: TGTGCCAGCAGTCCCGCCTCCGGAGTAGCGCGGTACTTC. This sequence encodes CASSPASGVARYF.

For the CDR3, the DNA is TGCGCCAGCAGTTTCCCCTACAGGGACACTAGCACAGATACGCAGTATTTT. Protein sequence: CASSFPYRDTSTDTQYF. The gene calls are TRBV5-1 and TRBJ2-3, with a tentative D call TRBD1 (6 bases). There are 17 residues in the CDR3. In germline, CDR1 is SGHRS, CDR2 YFSETQ. Trimming shortened V by 5 bases and J by 0 bases, and 19 bases separated the two germline ends.

The chain employs TRBV5-6 and TRBJ1-1; D is uncertain. CDR1 SGHDT and CDR2 YYEEEE come from the germline V gene. CDR3 size: 12 residues. Trimming cost V 4 bases and J 0 bases, with 4 bases left between them. CDR3 in amino acids: CASSGMNTEAFF. CDR3 in DNA: TGTGCCAGCAGCGGCATGAACACTGAAGCTTTCTTT.

The V gene is TRBV5-4, the J gene TRBJ1-1; D ambiguous. V was cut by 0 bases and J by 5 bases, with 8 bases left in between. The germline V gene has CDR1 SGHNT and CDR2 YYREEE (reference sequence). The CDR3 contains 13 residues. CDR3: CASSLERLTEAFF. CDR3 nucleotides: TGTGCCAGCAGCTTGGAGCGATTGACTGAAGCTTTCTTT.